This TCR beta chain was profiled in a study of vaccination and CD4 T cells after COVID-19. Note on this clonotype: Its antigen is unknown.

As for treatment: roughly 10-day PBMC culture with coronavirus spike peptide pools or control peptides (ViraFEST assay). The germline V gene has CDR1 MNHNS and CDR2 SASEGT. Trimming took 2 bases from V and 8 from J, leaving 7 bases between them. CDR3 length: 12 amino acids. Cultured CD4+ T-cell DNA underwent Oncomine TCR Beta short-read sequencing. TCRdb processed the PCR reads anew with MiXCR; each CDR3 protein has one entry. The sample carries just under 20,000 distinct CDR3 sequences, about 42% recorded once. The chain carries TRBV6-1 and TRBJ1-3, with unresolved D. The sequences come from CD4+ T cells from blood, cultured in vitro, collected before SARS-CoV-2 vaccination. The origin of this receptor is a human donor who received a COVID-19 vaccine. CDR3 in DNA: TGTGCCAGCAGTGAAAGGGAGCACACCATATATTTT. It is translated as CASSEREHTIYF.